This entry describes one TCR beta chain. Generated by immunoSEQ multiplex PCR, the TCRdb table keeps only in-frame clones and is missing some. The profile shows roughly 500,000 clones, approximately 90% of them singletons. These data come from a study of blood T cell repertoires in COVID-19. Study-wide context: PBMCs, B-cell-depleted T cells, or T cells were the source of the cDNA or gDNA that made up the material.

Per the germline V gene, CDR1 is SNHLY and CDR2 is FYNNEI. This CDR3 is built from 18 residues. Between the trimmed V and J ends, which lost 0 bases and 1 base, there was a span of 18 bases. Sequencing used PBMCs or T cells enriched from blood (not recorded which). The receptor comes from a woman aged 40 to 49 who had recovered from COVID-19. The chain couples TRBV2 to TRBJ1-1; maybe TRBD1 (6 bases). The CDR3 DNA reads TGTGCCAGCAGTGAAGCAACAGGGCGGGGGACGGGGAACACTGAAGCTTTCTTT. Translation: CASSEATGRGTGNTEAFF.